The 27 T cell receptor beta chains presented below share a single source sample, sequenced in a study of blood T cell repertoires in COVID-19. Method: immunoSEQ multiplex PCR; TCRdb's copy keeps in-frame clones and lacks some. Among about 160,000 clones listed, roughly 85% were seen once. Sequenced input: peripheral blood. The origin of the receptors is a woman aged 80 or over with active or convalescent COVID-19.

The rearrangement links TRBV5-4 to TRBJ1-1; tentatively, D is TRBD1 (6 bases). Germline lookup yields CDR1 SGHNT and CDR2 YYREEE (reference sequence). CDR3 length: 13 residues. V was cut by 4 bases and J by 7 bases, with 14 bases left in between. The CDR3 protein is CASSLGPGDEAFF. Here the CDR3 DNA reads TGTGCCAGCAGCCTGGGCCCAGGGGATGAAGCTTTCTTT. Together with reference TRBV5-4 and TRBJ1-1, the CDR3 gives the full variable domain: ETGVTQSPTHLIKTRGQQVTLRCSSQSGHNTVSWYQQALGQGPQFIFQYYREEENGRGNFPPRFSGLQFPNYSSELNVNALELDDSALYLCASSLGPGDEAFFGQGTRLTVV.

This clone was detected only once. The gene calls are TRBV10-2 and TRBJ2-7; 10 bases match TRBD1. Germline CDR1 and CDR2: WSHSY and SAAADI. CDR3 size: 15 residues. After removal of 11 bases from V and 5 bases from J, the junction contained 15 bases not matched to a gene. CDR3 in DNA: TGCGCCGCACGTACTGCCGGGACAGGGGAGGACGAGCAGTACTTC. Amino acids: CAARTAGTGEDEQYF.

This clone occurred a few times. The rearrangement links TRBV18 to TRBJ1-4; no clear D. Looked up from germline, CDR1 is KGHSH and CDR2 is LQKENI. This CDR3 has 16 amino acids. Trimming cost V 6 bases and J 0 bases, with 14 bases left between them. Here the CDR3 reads CASSRDTVATNEKLFF. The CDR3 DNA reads TGTGCCAGCTCCCGCGACACGGTCGCAACTAATGAAAAACTGTTTTTT. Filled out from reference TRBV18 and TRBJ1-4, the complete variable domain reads NAGVMQNPRHLVRRRGQEARLRCSPMKGHSHVYWYRQLPEEGLKFMVYLQKENIIDESGMPKERFSAEFPKEGPSILRIQQVVRGDSAAYFCASSRDTVATNEKLFFGSGTQLSVL.

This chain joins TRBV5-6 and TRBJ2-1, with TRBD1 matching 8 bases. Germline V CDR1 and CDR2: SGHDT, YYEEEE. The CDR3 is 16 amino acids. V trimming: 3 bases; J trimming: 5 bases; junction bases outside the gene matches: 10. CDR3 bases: TGTGCCAGCAGCTGGGTGGACAGGGCAATACACAATGAGCAGTTCTTC. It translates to CASSWVDRAIHNEQFF.

The DNA for the CDR3 is TGTGCCAGCTCAACACGGGACAGGGGGCCCTATGGCTACACCTTC. Translating it yields CASSTRDRGPYGYTF. The V call is TRBV18, the J call TRBJ1-2; 12 bases map to TRBD1. V shed 5 bases and J 4 bases; nucleotides not matched to a gene: 5. The germline V gene encodes CDR1 KGHSH and CDR2 LQKENI. This CDR3 contains 15 residues.

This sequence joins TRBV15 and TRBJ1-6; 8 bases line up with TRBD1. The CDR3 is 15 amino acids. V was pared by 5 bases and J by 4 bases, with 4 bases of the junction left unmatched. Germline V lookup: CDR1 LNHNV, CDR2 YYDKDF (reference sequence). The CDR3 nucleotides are TGTGCCACCAGCGATCGGACAGGGTATAATTCACCCCTCCACTTT. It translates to CATSDRTGYNSPLHF.

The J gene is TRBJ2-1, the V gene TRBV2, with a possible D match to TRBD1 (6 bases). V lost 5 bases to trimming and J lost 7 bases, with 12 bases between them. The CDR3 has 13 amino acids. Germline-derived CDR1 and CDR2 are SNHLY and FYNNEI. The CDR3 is CASSPSRGNEQFF. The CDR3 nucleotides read TGTGCCAGCAGTCCAAGTAGGGGGAATGAGCAGTTCTTC.

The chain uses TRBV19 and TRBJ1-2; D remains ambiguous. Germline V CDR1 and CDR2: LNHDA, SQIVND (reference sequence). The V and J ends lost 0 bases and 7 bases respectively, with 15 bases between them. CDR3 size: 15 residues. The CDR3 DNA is TGTGCCAGTAGTATAGATCCAGGCCGGGGTATTGGCTACACCTTC. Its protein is CASSIDPGRGIGYTF.

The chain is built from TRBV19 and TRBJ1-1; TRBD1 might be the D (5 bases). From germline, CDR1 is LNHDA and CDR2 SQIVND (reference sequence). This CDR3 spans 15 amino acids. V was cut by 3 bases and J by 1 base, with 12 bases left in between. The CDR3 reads CASSITGGENTEAFF. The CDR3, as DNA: TGTGCCAGTAGTATTACGGGGGGAGAGAACACTGAAGCTTTCTTT. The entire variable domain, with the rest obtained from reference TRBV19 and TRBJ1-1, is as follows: DGGITQSPKYLFRKEGQNVTLSCEQNLNHDAMYWYRQDPGQGLRLIYYSQIVNDFQKGDIAEGYSVSREKKESFPLTVTSAQKNPTAFYLCASSITGGENTEAFFGQGTRLTVV.

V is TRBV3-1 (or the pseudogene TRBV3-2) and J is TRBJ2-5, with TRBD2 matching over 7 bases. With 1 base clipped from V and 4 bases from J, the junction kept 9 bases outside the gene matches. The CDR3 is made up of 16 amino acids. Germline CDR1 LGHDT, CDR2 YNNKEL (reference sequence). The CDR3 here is CASSQVEGLLRETQYF. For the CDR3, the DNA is TGTGCCAGCAGCCAAGTTGAGGGACTACTGAGAGAGACCCAGTACTTC.

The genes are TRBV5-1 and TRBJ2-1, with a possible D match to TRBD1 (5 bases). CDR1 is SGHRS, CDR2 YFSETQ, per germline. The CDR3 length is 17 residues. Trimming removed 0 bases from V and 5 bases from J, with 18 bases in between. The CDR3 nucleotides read TGCGCCAGCAGCTTGGCCCAGGGTCAGGTGCCAGACAATGAGCAGTTCTTC. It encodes CASSLAQGQVPDNEQFF. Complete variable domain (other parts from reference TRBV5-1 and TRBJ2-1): KAGVTQTPRYLIKTRGQQVTLSCSPISGHRSVSWYQQTPGQGLQFLFEYFSETQRNKGNFPGRFSGRQFSNSRSEMNVSTLELGDSALYLCASSLAQGQVPDNEQFFGPGTRLTVL.

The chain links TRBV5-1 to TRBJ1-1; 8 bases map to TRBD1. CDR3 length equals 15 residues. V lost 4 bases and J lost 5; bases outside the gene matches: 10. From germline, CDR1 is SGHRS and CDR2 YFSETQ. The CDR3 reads CASSPGQGGGTEAFF. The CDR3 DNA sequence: TGCGCCAGCAGCCCAGGACAGGGTGGGGGAACTGAAGCTTTCTTT.

CDR3 protein: CASSLPWGGNTGELFF. CDR3 sequence (DNA): TGTGCCAGCAGCTTGCCCTGGGGGGGAAACACCGGGGAGCTGTTTTTT. The chain couples TRBV11-3 to TRBJ2-2, with TRBD2 identical over 7 bases. Unmatched junction bases numbered 6, after V lost 3 bases and J lost 2 bases. CDR1 is SGHNT and CDR2 is YENEEA in the germline V gene. The CDR3 has 16 residues.

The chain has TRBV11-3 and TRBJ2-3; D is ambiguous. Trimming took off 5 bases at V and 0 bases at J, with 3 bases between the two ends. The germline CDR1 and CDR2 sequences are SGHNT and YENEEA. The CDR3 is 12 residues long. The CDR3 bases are TGTGCCAGCAGCATAAGCACAGATACGCAGTATTTT. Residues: CASSISTDTQYF. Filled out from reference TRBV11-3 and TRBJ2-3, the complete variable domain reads EAGVVQSPRYKIIEKKQPVAFWCNPISGHNTLYWYLQNLGQGPELLIRYENEEAVDDSQLPKDRFSAERLKGVDSTLKIQPAELGDSAVYLCASSISTDTQYFGPGTRLTVL.

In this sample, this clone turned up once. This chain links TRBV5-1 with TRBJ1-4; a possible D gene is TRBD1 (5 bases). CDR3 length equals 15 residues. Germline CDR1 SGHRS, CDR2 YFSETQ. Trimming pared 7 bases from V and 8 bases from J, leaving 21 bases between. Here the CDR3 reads CASQGLGLVWEKLFF. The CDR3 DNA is TGCGCCAGCCAGGGTTTAGGTTTGGTTTGGGAAAAACTGTTTTTT.

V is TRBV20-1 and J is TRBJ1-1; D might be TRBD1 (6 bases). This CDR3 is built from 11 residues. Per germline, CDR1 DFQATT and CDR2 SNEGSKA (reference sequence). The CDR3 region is CRAQGNTEAFF. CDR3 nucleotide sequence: TGCAGGGCACAGGGGAACACTGAAGCTTTCTTT.

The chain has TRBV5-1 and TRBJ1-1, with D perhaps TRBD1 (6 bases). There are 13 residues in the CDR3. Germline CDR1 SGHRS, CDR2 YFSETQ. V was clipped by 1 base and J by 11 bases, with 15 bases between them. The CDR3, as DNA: TGCGCCAGCAGCTTGATCGGGACATCTGGCGCTTTCTTT. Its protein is CASSLIGTSGAFF.

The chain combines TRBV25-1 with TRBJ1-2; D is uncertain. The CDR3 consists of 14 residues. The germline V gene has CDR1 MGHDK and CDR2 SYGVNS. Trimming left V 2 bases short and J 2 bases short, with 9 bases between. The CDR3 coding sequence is TGTGCCAGCAGTGAACTGTCCCCCAACTATGGCTACACCTTC. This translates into CASSELSPNYGYTF.

The CDR3 sequence: CASSQEQGFAEAFF. CDR3 nucleotides: TGTGCCAGCAGCCAAGAACAGGGGTTCGCTGAAGCTTTCTTT. This sequence joins TRBV3-1 (or the pseudogene TRBV3-2) and TRBJ1-1; TRBD1 matches 7 bases. The CDR3 contains 14 residues. The V and J ends lost 0 bases and 6 bases, in that order; junction bases with no gene match: 4. Per germline, CDR1 LGHDT and CDR2 YNNKEL (reference sequence).

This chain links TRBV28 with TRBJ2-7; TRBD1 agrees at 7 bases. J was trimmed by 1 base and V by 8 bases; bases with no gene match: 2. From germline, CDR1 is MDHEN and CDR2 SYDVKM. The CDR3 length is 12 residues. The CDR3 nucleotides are TGTGCCAGCGGGGACAGATCCTACGAGCAGTACTTC. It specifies CASGDRSYEQYF.

The CDR3 protein is CASRTTGGNAGELFF. In nucleotides, the CDR3 is TGTGCCAGCAGGACAACAGGGGGCAACGCCGGGGAGCTGTTTTTT. This chain joins TRBV11-1 and TRBJ2-2; 9 positions agree with TRBD1. The germline gives CDR1 SGHAT, CDR2 FQDESV (reference sequence). CDR3 length equals 15 residues. V dropped 6 bases and J dropped 6; count of bases not matched to a gene: 8. The entire variable domain, with the rest obtained from reference TRBV11-1 and TRBJ2-2, is as follows: EAEVAQSPRYKITEKSQAVAFWCDPISGHATLYWYRQILGQGPELLVQFQDESVVDDSQLPKDRFSAERLKGVDSTLKIQPAELGDSAMYLCASRTTGGNAGELFFGEGSRLTVL.

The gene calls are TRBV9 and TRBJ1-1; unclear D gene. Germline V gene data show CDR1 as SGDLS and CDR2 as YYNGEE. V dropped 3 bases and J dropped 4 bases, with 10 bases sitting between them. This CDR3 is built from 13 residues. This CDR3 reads CASSGVGGTEAFF. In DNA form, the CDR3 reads TGTGCCAGCAGCGGAGTAGGAGGCACTGAAGCTTTCTTT.

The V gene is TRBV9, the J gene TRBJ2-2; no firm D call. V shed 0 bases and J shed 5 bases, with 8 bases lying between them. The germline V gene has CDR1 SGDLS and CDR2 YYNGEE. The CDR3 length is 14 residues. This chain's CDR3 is CASSVVFGTGELFF. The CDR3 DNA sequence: TGTGCCAGCAGCGTAGTATTCGGGACCGGGGAGCTGTTTTTT.

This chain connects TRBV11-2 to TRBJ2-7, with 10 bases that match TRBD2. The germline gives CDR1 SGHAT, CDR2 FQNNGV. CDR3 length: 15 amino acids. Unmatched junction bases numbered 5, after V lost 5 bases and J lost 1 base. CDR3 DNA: TGTGCCAGCAGCCGGGTAGCGGGAGGATCCTACGAGCAGTACTTC. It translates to CASSRVAGGSYEQYF.

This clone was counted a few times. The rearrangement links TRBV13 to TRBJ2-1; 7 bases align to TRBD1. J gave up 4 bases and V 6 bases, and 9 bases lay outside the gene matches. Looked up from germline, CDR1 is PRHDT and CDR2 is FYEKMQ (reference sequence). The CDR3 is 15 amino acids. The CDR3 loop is CASSFRDRVYNEQFF. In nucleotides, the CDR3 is TGTGCCAGCAGTTTCCGGGACAGAGTATACAATGAGCAGTTCTTC.

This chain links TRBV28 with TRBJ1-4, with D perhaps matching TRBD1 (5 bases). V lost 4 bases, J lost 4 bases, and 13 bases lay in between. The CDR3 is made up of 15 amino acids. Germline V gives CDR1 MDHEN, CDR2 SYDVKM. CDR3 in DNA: TGTGCCAGCAGTTCCCGTCAAGGGGTTAATGAAAAACTGTTTTTT. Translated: CASSSRQGVNEKLFF.

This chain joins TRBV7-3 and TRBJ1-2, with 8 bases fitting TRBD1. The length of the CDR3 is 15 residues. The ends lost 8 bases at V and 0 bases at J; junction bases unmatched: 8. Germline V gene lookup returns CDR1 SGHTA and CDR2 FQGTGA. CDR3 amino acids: CASREQTGANYGYTF. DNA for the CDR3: TGTGCCAGCCGGGAGCAGACAGGGGCTAACTATGGCTACACCTTC.